The 8 T cell receptor beta chains in this list originate from one sample, sequenced in a study of blood T cell repertoires in COVID-19. This table comes from immunoSEQ multiplex PCR, and its TCRdb copy is limited to in-frame clones, with some not included. The table includes around 250,000 clones, roughly 79% detected once. Sequenced: peripheral blood. Source of these receptors: a woman aged 80 or over with acute or convalescent COVID-19.

The chain uses TRBV7-2 and TRBJ1-6; D gene uncertain. Germline V gene data show CDR1 as SGHTA and CDR2 as FQGNSA. The ends were cut back, 2 bases at V and 10 bases at J, with 12 bases in the middle. The CDR3 loop spans 14 amino acids. CDR3 residues: CASSLRAGGSPLHF. CDR3 coding DNA: TGTGCCAGCAGCTTACGCGCGGGCGGATCACCCCTCCACTTT.

This chain uses TRBV7-2 with TRBJ2-7, with TRBD2 identical over 9 bases. Germline lookup yields CDR1 SGHTA and CDR2 FQGNSA. Trimming cost V 4 bases and J 0 bases; bases outside gene matches: 4. CDR3 length equals 15 residues. The CDR3 nucleotides read TGTGCCAGCAGCTCGGGACTAGCCTTCTCCTACGAGCAGTACTTC. Its protein product is CASSSGLAFSYEQYF.

V gene TRBV7-2 combines with J gene TRBJ2-7; 9 bases are a match to TRBD2. Germline CDR1 SGHTA, CDR2 FQGNSA. CDR3 length equals 15 residues. V lost 5 bases to trimming and J lost 0 bases; unmatched junction nucleotides: 5. CDR3 amino acids: CASSISGSSSYEQYF. In DNA, the CDR3 is TGTGCCAGCAGCATTAGCGGGAGTAGCTCCTACGAGCAGTACTTC. The complete variable domain, with remaining parts taken from reference TRBV7-2 and TRBJ2-7, reads GAGVSQSPSNKVTEKGKDVELRCDPISGHTALYWYRQSLGQGLEFLIYFQGNSAPDKSGLPSDRFSAERTGGSVSTLTIQRTQQEDSAVYLCASSISGSSSYEQYFGPGTRLTVT.

V gene TRBV7-3 combines with J gene TRBJ2-5, with D perhaps TRBD2 (6 bases). CDR3 length: 15 residues. CDR1 is SGHTA, CDR2 FQGTGA, per germline. V shed 5 bases and J shed 1 base, with 14 bases lying between them. The CDR3 here is CASSKGVGSQETQYF. The CDR3 DNA reads as TGTGCCAGCAGCAAAGGGGTCGGGAGCCAAGAGACCCAGTACTTC.

This chain connects TRBV28 to TRBJ1-1, with D hard to call. Looked up from germline, CDR1 is MDHEN and CDR2 is SYDVKM. V was clipped by 6 bases and J by 5 bases, with 10 bases between them. The CDR3 is made up of 12 amino acids. The CDR3 nucleotides are TGTGCCAGCAGCCTTAGCCTTACTGAAGCTTTCTTT. It specifies CASSLSLTEAFF. The full variable domain, with the rest looked up from reference TRBV28 and TRBJ1-1, is DVKVTQSSRYLVKRTGEKVFLECVQDMDHENMFWYRQDPGLGLRLIYFSYDVKMKEKGDIPEGYSVSREKKERFSLILESASTNQTSMYLCASSLSLTEAFFGQGTRLTVV.

The genes are TRBV3-1 (or the pseudogene TRBV3-2) and TRBJ2-7; 14 bases are shared with TRBD2. Germline assignment: CDR1 LGHDT and CDR2 YNNKEL (reference sequence). The V gene end was trimmed by 4 bases and the J gene end by 4 bases; junction bases not matched to a gene: 3. This CDR3 spans 15 amino acids. CDR3 sequence (DNA): TGTGCCAGCAGCCCCCGGACTAGCGGGGGGTACGAGCAGTACTTC. Translating it yields CASSPRTSGGYEQYF.

The V and J genes are TRBV25-1 and TRBJ2-1; 11 bases fit TRBD2. The CDR3 loop spans 15 amino acids. J gave up 7 bases and V 3 bases, and 5 bases lay outside the gene matches. Germline assignment: CDR1 MGHDK and CDR2 SYGVNS. CDR3 DNA: TGTGCCAGCAGTGATACTAGCGGGAGCTGGAATGAGCAGTTCTTC. Protein sequence: CASSDTSGSWNEQFF.

This clone was seen more than once but under ten times. The chain employs TRBV5-6 and TRBJ1-5; 7 bases agree with TRBD1. Per the germline V gene, CDR1 is SGHDT and CDR2 is YYEEEE. The CDR3 covers 15 residues. V trimming: 4 bases; J trimming: 5 bases; junction bases outside the gene matches: 9. Written as DNA, the CDR3 is TGTGCCAGCAGCGGAGGGACAGCGGGAGATCAGCCCCAGCATTTT. Translation gives CASSGGTAGDQPQHF.